This T cell receptor beta chain was sequenced in a study of immune cell composition in non-small cell lung cancer. This clone was picked up a small number of times. Assay used: immunoSEQ multiplex PCR; TCRdb lists only in-frame clones, some missing. The repertoire includes roughly 2,200 clones, around 77% of them detected once, and 13% sits in the top ten. Specimen: lung tumor tissue. This clonotype was sampled from a human donor with non-small cell lung cancer.

CDR3 sequence (DNA): TGTGCCAGCAGTGCTCAACAGGGTTACGGAAACACCATATATTTT. It encodes CASSAQQGYGNTIYF. The V and J genes are TRBV9 and TRBJ1-3, with D possibly matching TRBD1 (6 bases). Germline V gene sequence: CDR1 SGDLS, CDR2 YYNGEE. Trimming stripped 5 bases from V and 4 bases from J, with 16 bases between. The CDR3 contains 15 residues.